These 19 T cell receptor beta chains share one sample of origin, sequenced in a study of identical twins. TCRdb redid the calling of the 5' RACE reads with MiXCR, one entry per CDR3 protein. The sample holds hundreds of thousands of distinct CDR3 sequences; 21% are singletons and the top ten take roughly 4%. These records were also assigned to another study, of T cells expressing NK-cell markers.

The sample was PBMCs. Source of these receptors: a woman between 18 and 29 years old in good health.

The table lists this clonotype with many counts. Compared with germline, one end of the junction differs, possibly owing to a read error. V and J are TRBV5-1 and TRBJ2-3, with 10 bases matching TRBD1. The CDR3 extends over 15 amino acids. Looked up from germline, CDR1 is SGHRS and CDR2 is YFSETQ. In nucleotides, the CDR3 is TGTGCCAGCAGTTTGGGACAGGGGAGCACAGATACGCAGTATTTT. Protein sequence: CASSLGQGSTDTQYF. Based on the CDR3 plus reference TRBV5-1 and TRBJ2-3, the full variable domain is KAGVTQTPRYLIKTRGQQVTLSCSPISGHRSVSWYQQTPGQGLQFLFEYFSETQRNKGNFPGRFSGRQFSNSRSEMNVSTLELGDSALYLCASSLGQGSTDTQYFGPGTRLTVL.

This clonotype was seen more than once but under ten times. V is TRBV20-1 and J is TRBJ2-5, with TRBD2 identical over 9 bases. The germline gives CDR1 DFQATT, CDR2 SNEGSKA (reference sequence). The CDR3 consists of 13 residues. The V and J ends lost 3 bases and 5 bases, in that order; junction bases with no gene match: 4. The DNA of the CDR3 is TGCAGTGCTAGTCGCGGGGGGGTGGAGACCCAGTACTTC. Translation: CSASRGGVETQYF.

This clonotype was picked up a small number of times. The chain employs TRBV5-1 and TRBJ1-1; 12 bases fit TRBD1. This CDR3 region has 18 residues. CDR1 and CDR2 (germline): SGHRS, YFSETQ. Germline trimming cut 4 bases from V and 1 base from J; bases unmatched to any gene: 11. The CDR3, as DNA: TGCGCCAGCAGCCCACCCCGGGACAGGGGGCTGGGGAACACTGAAGCTTTCTTT. Translating it yields CASSPPRDRGLGNTEAFF.

There are a few counts of this clonotype. The gene calls are TRBV29-1 and TRBJ2-1, with unresolved D. The CDR3 totals 12 residues. The V gene's germline CDR1 is SQVTM and CDR2 ANQGSEA. V lost 8 bases to trimming and J lost 9 bases, with 17 bases between them. The CDR3 region is CSTPTAGSEQFF. The DNA of the CDR3 is TGCAGCACTCCAACCGCAGGTAGTGAGCAGTTCTTC.

J is TRBJ1-4 and V is TRBV5-5; D call uncertain. The CDR3 covers 16 residues. With 3 bases removed from V and 0 bases from J, the gap between germline ends came to 12 bases. The germline gives CDR1 SGHKS, CDR2 YYEKEE (reference sequence). The CDR3, as DNA: TGTGCCAGCAGCTCCCGTGCGGCTGCAACTAATGAAAAACTGTTTTTT. Its protein product is CASSSRAAATNEKLFF.

This chain connects TRBV19 to TRBJ2-1, with D perhaps given as TRBD1 or TRBD2 (7 bases each). Germline CDR1 and CDR2: LNHDA and SQIVND (reference sequence). This CDR3 has 15 amino acids. V was cut by 8 bases and J by 2 bases, with 16 bases left in between. CDR3 amino acids: CASGQGGAPYNEQFF. In DNA form, the CDR3 reads TGTGCCAGTGGCCAGGGGGGGGCCCCCTACAATGAGCAGTTCTTC.

Many counts were recorded for this clonotype. The rearrangement uses TRBV20-1 and TRBJ2-1; a weak D match, TRBD2 (7 bases). V was clipped by 6 bases and J by 5 bases, with 23 bases between them. The CDR3 length is 16 residues. CDR1 is DFQATT, CDR2 SNEGSKA, per germline (reference sequence). The CDR3 loop reads CSAPMGGGAPNNEQFF. In DNA, the CDR3 is TGCAGTGCCCCAATGGGGGGGGGGGCGCCAAACAATGAGCAGTTCTTC.

The chain links TRBV10-3 to TRBJ1-2, with 8 bases aligning to TRBD1. After removal of 6 bases from V and 3 bases from J, the junction contained 6 bases not matched to a gene. CDR1 is ENHRY, CDR2 SYGVKD, per germline. The CDR3 has 14 residues. The CDR3: CAIRTGALDYGYTF. The CDR3 coding sequence is TGTGCCATCAGGACAGGGGCGTTGGACTATGGCTACACCTTC.

This clonotype showed up just a few times. The chain employs TRBV4-3 and TRBJ2-2; weak D call: TRBD1 (6 bases). The CDR3 loop spans 14 amino acids. The V end was cut by 2 bases, the J end by 5 bases, with 9 bases between. From germline, CDR1 is LGHNA and CDR2 YSLEER. This chain's CDR3 is CASSQRTGTGELFF. In DNA, the CDR3 is TGCGCCAGCAGCCAACGAACAGGGACCGGGGAGCTGTTTTTT.

The chain joins TRBV20-1 to TRBJ1-1; D is possibly TRBD1 (5 bases). Germline CDR1 reads DFQATT; CDR2 reads SNEGSKA (reference sequence). The CDR3 contains 12 residues. V was pared by 4 bases and J by 2 bases, with 8 bases between. CDR3 region: CSAKDINTEAFF. CDR3 sequence (DNA): TGCAGTGCTAAGGACATAAACACTGAAGCTTTCTTT.

There are a few counts of this clonotype. The chain joins TRBV20-1 to TRBJ1-4; D may be TRBD1 (5 bases). The CDR3 covers 13 residues. Germline CDR1 is DFQATT and CDR2 is SNEGSKA (reference sequence). Trimming stripped 3 bases from V and 6 bases from J, with 11 bases between. CDR3 coding DNA: TGCAGTGCTAGCTACCAGGGCCATGAAAAACTGTTTTTT. Its protein is CSASYQGHEKLFF.

This clonotype was counted only a few times. V gene TRBV7-6 combines with J gene TRBJ1-6; TRBD1 is a possible D gene (6 bases). The CDR3 totals 15 residues. V was shortened by 7 bases and J by 5 bases, with 15 bases between the two germline ends. CDR1 SGHVS and CDR2 FNYEAQ come from the germline V gene. Here the CDR3 reads CASTLGRGNNSPLHF. The CDR3 DNA reads TGTGCCAGCACCCTCGGCAGGGGCAATAATTCACCCCTCCACTTT.

The table lists this clonotype with a few counts. The rearrangement links TRBV20-1 to TRBJ2-3; no clear D gene. This CDR3 is built from 13 residues. V gave up 1 base and J gave up 2 bases, with 7 bases separating them. Germline lookup yields CDR1 DFQATT and CDR2 SNEGSKA (reference sequence). CDR3 coding DNA: TGCAGTGCTAGAGGAGAGGCCACAGATACGCAGTATTTT. Its protein product is CSARGEATDTQYF.

The rearrangement links TRBV29-1 to TRBJ2-3; 10 bases align to TRBD2. The CDR3 covers 18 residues. V gave up 6 bases and J gave up 0 bases; unmatched junction bases: 15. Germline CDR1 SQVTM, CDR2 ANQGSEA. CDR3 coding DNA: TGCAGCGTGAAAGGGGCTAGCGGGGGAATAACTAGCACAGATACGCAGTATTTT. Protein product: CSVKGASGGITSTDTQYF.

The chain has TRBV12-3 or TRBV12-4 and TRBJ2-3; D may be TRBD1 (7 bases). The CDR3 has 16 amino acids. Trimming cost V 5 bases and J 2 bases, with 17 bases left between them. The CDR3 DNA is TGTGCCAGCAGTGAGACAGGGACTGGGCACACAGATACGCAGTATTTT. Translated, it gives CASSETGTGHTDTQYF.

This clonotype appeared many times. The rearrangement joins TRBV5-1 to TRBJ2-7; D may correspond to TRBD1 or TRBD2 (5 bases each). The CDR3 is made up of 13 amino acids. The germline gives CDR1 SGHRS, CDR2 YFSETQ. V lost 4 bases to trimming and J lost 5 bases, with 13 bases between them. CDR3 nucleotides: TGCGCCAGCAGCCGGGGCCGTTATGACGAGCAGTACTTC. As protein: CASSRGRYDEQYF.

V gene TRBV24-1 combines with J gene TRBJ2-3; TRBD1 might be the D (6 bases). Trimming removed 3 bases from V and 4 bases from J, with 10 bases in between. The CDR3 length is 14 residues. From germline, CDR1 is KGHDR and CDR2 SFDVKD. The CDR3 spells CATSDPTGPDTQYF. CDR3 coding DNA: TGTGCCACCAGTGATCCGACAGGCCCAGATACGCAGTATTTT.

This clonotype came up a few times. The chain uses TRBV10-3 and TRBJ2-5, with 10 bases identical to TRBD1. Unmatched junction bases numbered 8, after V lost 5 bases and J lost 5 bases. The CDR3 length is 15 residues. The germline V gene encodes CDR1 ENHRY and CDR2 SYGVKD. CDR3 region: CAISLRGQGLETQYF. The CDR3 DNA reads TGTGCCATCAGTTTGAGGGGACAGGGGTTGGAGACCCAGTACTTC.

This clonotype was counted between two and nine times. The gene calls are TRBV20-1 and TRBJ2-2; a possible D gene is TRBD2 (6 bases). Germline CDR1 reads DFQATT; CDR2 reads SNEGSKA (reference sequence). Trimming stripped 3 bases from V and 1 base from J, with 6 bases between. The CDR3 totals 13 residues. CDR3 amino acids: CSARRENTGELFF. The DNA for the CDR3 is TGCAGTGCTAGGCGGGAGAACACCGGGGAGCTGTTTTTT.